This T cell receptor (beta chain) came from a study of T cell clonality in common variable immunodeficiency. Findings of the study overall: CVID subjects showed higher TCRbeta clonality than healthy controls. In common variable immunodeficiency, TCR beta chains reportedly carried fewer deletions and N-nucleotide insertions. Patient heterogeneity in the CVID cohort limited correlations between repertoire features and clinical complications.

Details on this clone: Its antigen is unknown. The read ends 3 residues early relative to the CDR3; the germline J gene fills the gap.

TCRdb's copy holds only in-frame clones and misses some; the assay was immunoSEQ multiplex PCR. Observed in the sample are about 33,000 clones, none of them singletons. Replacement immunoglobulin had been given to every CVID subject for at least one year. Trimming cost V 7 bases and J 3 bases, with 13 bases left between them. The length of the CDR3 is 13 residues. CDR1 is SNHLY and CDR2 is FYNNEI in the germline V gene. The V gene is TRBV2, the J gene TRBJ2-7; TRBD1 might be the D (6 bases). The source is a human donor with common variable immunodeficiency. The sequenced sample consisted of peripheral blood mononuclear cells. CDR3 sequence reads: CASTKGQVYEQYF. CDR3 bases read: TGTGCCAGCACCAAGGGACAAGTCTACGAG.